The rows below give T cell receptor beta chains drawn from one sample of a study of cytomegalovirus exposure and HLA in healthy donors. Repertoires were generated with immunoSEQ multiplex PCR, while TCRdb's copy carries only in-frame clones and drops some. This sample has about 92,000 clones, with about 83% found just once. The specimen was PBMCs. Receptors originate from a woman younger than 30 in good health and CMV-seropositive. The CDR3 runs from the conserved cysteine through the conserved F or W. Each record gives: V gene, D gene, J gene, clone size, CDR3 protein, CDR3 DNA. A D gene is named only where the DNA matches it firmly. Rows may omit the clone size; those that give it use once, few, many or a size class.

TRBV10-1,TRBD2,TRBJ2-3,-,CASSEAGGPPDTQYF,TGCGCCAGCAGTGAAGCGGGAGGGCCGCCAGATACGCAGTATTTT
TRBV30,-,TRBJ1-3,-,CAWSPGFFSGNTIYF,TGTGCCTGGAGTCCAGGGTTCTTCTCTGGAAACACCATATATTTT
TRBV5-1,-,TRBJ2-1,-,CASSLTAGSHEQFF,TGCGCCAGCAGCTTGACGGCGGGGAGCCATGAGCAGTTCTTC
TRBV7-8,-,TRBJ2-7,-,CASSPTREQYF,TGTGCCAGCAGCCCGACTCGGGAGCAGTACTTC
TRBV19,-,TRBJ1-4,-,CATAPTSGKKLFF,TGTGCCACCGCGCCAACCTCAGGAAAAAAACTGTTTTTT
TRBV7-3,TRBD2,TRBJ2-5,-,CASSFRGGAEETQYF,TGTGCCAGCAGCTTCCGCGGGGGGGCCGAGGAGACCCAGTACTTC
TRBV4-1,TRBD1,TRBJ2-3,-,CASSQNRGRGTQYF,TGCGCCAGCAGCCAAAACAGGGGGCGTGGTACGCAGTATTTT
TRBV5-1,-,TRBJ2-1,-,CASSPQGTPQGNEQFF,TGCGCCAGCAGCCCACAGGGGACTCCCCAGGGGAATGAGCAGTTCTTC
TRBV4-1,-,TRBJ2-5,once,CASSPLLVETQYF,TGCGCCAGCAGCCCGTTACTAGTGGAGACCCAGTACTTC
TRBV6-6,TRBD1,TRBJ2-7,-,CASSYSRDRGSYEQYF,TGTGCCAGCAGTTACTCGCGGGACAGGGGGTCCTACGAGCAGTACTTC
TRBV28,-,TRBJ1-2,-,CASSLVGGGYTF,TGTGCCAGCAGTTTAGTTGGAGGTGGCTACACCTTC
TRBV5-1,-,TRBJ1-2,-,CASSLVGADVKSYTF,TGCGCCAGCAGCTTGGTGGGGGCCGATGTGAAGAGCTACACCTTC
TRBV7-9,-,TRBJ2-1,-,CASSWFGSGDNEQFF,TGTGCCAGCAGCTGGTTTGGTAGCGGAGACAATGAGCAGTTCTTC
TRBV30,TRBD2,TRBJ2-7,-,CAWSLVAGAYEQYF,TGTGCCTGGAGTCTTGTAGCGGGAGCATACGAGCAGTACTTC
TRBV19,TRBD1,TRBJ1-1,-,CASSRGQGISETEAFF,TGTGCCAGTAGCCGCGGACAGGGAATCTCGGAAACTGAAGCTTTCTTT
TRBV15,-,TRBJ2-2,-,CATSREHAGELFF,TGTGCCACCAGCAGAGAACACGCCGGGGAGCTGTTTTTT
TRBV6-6,-,TRBJ2-7,-,CASSYSSPNTYEQYF,TGTGCCAGCAGTTACTCGAGTCCGAATACCTACGAGCAGTACTTC
TRBV25-1,-,TRBJ2-1,-,CASSLVTDNEQFF,TGTGCCAGCAGTTTGGTGACAGACAATGAGCAGTTCTTC
TRBV4-1,-,TRBJ2-3,-,CASSQDPPLRRTRTDTQYF,TGCGCCAGCAGCCAAGACCCACCTCTCCGGCGGACTCGCACAGATACGCAGTATTTT
TRBV15,-,TRBJ1-5,once,CATSSAGYSNQPQHF,TGTGCCACCAGCTCGGCGGGTTATAGCAATCAGCCCCAGCATTTT
TRBV4-2,TRBD1,TRBJ1-4,-,CASTAGTGAEKLFF,TGTGCCAGCACCGCCGGGACAGGAGCGGAAAAACTGTTTTTT
TRBV7-2,TRBD2,TRBJ2-3,-,CASSYPSGSTDTQYF,TGTGCCAGCAGCTACCCTAGCGGGAGTACAGATACGCAGTATTTT
TRBV7-6,TRBD1,TRBJ2-5,-,CASSFSRGQVDETQYF,TGTGCCAGCAGCTTCTCCCGGGGACAGGTTGACGAGACCCAGTACTTC
TRBV11-2,TRBD1,TRBJ1-6,-,CASSLGGTGGPPLHF,TGTGCCAGCAGCTTAGGAGGGACAGGGGGGCCACCCCTCCACTTT
TRBV19,TRBD1,TRBJ1-1,-,CASSIQGARMNTEAFF,TGTGCCAGTAGTATTCAGGGGGCTAGGATGAACACTGAAGCTTTCTTT
TRBV29-1,-,TRBJ1-2,-,CSVEDQLSYLYGYTF,TGCAGCGTTGAAGACCAACTCTCCTACCTCTATGGCTACACCTTC
TRBV7-9,TRBD1,TRBJ1-5,-,CASSLAGQGADQPQHF,TGTGCCAGCAGCCTTGCGGGACAGGGGGCGGATCAGCCCCAGCATTTT
TRBV4-1,-,TRBJ1-2,-,CASSQDLRGYTF,TGCGCCAGCAGCCAAGATCTGCGTGGCTACACCTTC
TRBV21-1,-,TRBJ1-1,-,CASSFRSSNTEAFF,TGTGCCAGCAGCTTCAGGTCATCGAACACTGAAGCTTTCTTT
TRBV10-2,-,TRBJ1-5,-,CASSKTVVVSNQPQHF,TGCGCCAGCAGTAAGACAGTCGTCGTCAGCAATCAGCCCCAGCATTTT
TRBV4-1,TRBD1,TRBJ1-4,-,CASSQVGQGLEKLFF,TGCGCCAGCAGCCAAGTCGGACAGGGGTTAGAAAAACTGTTTTTT